The 24 T cell receptor beta chains below come from one sample, sequenced in a study of blood T cell repertoires in COVID-19. Here immunoSEQ multiplex PCR was the method, and the copy in TCRdb shows in-frame clones only, minus some. The data hold tens of thousands of clones, with roughly 77% observed a single time. Specimen: peripheral blood. The receptors were gathered from a human donor in a cohort sampled during active COVID-19.

The V and J genes are TRBV19 and TRBJ2-7, with D unresolved. V was trimmed by 3 bases and J by 0 bases, leaving 9 bases between them. Germline values: CDR1 LNHDA, CDR2 SQIVND (reference sequence). CDR3 size: 14 residues. The CDR3 sequence: CASSMMADSYEQYF. CDR3 in DNA: TGTGCCAGTAGTATGATGGCAGACTCCTACGAGCAGTACTTC.

J is TRBJ1-2 and V is TRBV6-4; no clear D gene. Germline CDR1 is MRHNA and CDR2 is SNTAGT. This CDR3 spans 12 amino acids. V dropped 1 base and J dropped 10 bases, with 10 bases sitting between them. The CDR3 here is CASSDLELPYTF. The CDR3 DNA is TGTGCCAGCAGTGACTTGGAGTTGCCCTACACCTTC.

The genes are TRBV5-6 and TRBJ1-4; 8 bases are shared with TRBD1. The CDR3 sequence is 15 residues long. With V trimmed by 4 bases and J by 8 bases, 10 bases remained unmatched. Germline-derived CDR1 and CDR2 are SGHDT and YYEEEE. In nucleotides, the CDR3 is TGTGCCAGCAGCCCCCAGACAGGGGAGGGAGAAAAACTGTTTTTT. It encodes CASSPQTGEGEKLFF.

The rearrangement links TRBV18 to TRBJ2-5; 11 nucleotides match TRBD2. The CDR3 runs 17 residues. Trimming took 1 base from V and 4 from J; bases not matched to a gene: 8. Germline V gene data show CDR1 as KGHSH and CDR2 as LQKENI. The CDR3 is CASSPQGLAVIRETQYF. DNA for the CDR3: TGTGCCAGCTCACCACAGGGACTAGCGGTAATCCGAGAGACCCAGTACTTC.

The V gene is TRBV7-6, the J gene TRBJ2-3; D not certain. The CDR3 has 15 residues. The V and J ends lost 0 bases and 0 bases respectively, with 7 bases between them. Germline CDR1 reads SGHVS; CDR2 reads FNYEAQ. CDR3 DNA: TGTGCCAGCAGCTTAGCGGGCTGGAGCACAGATACGCAGTATTTT. Its translation is CASSLAGWSTDTQYF.

V gene TRBV5-1 combines with J gene TRBJ2-2, with TRBD2 matching 13 bases. CDR3 length: 17 residues. Germline lookup yields CDR1 SGHRS and CDR2 YFSETQ. J lost 7 bases, V lost 4 bases, and 10 bases had no gene match. The CDR3 region is CASSPPGLAGVNGELFF. In DNA form, the CDR3 reads TGCGCCAGCAGCCCACCAGGACTAGCGGGAGTTAACGGGGAGCTGTTTTTT. Full variable domain (rest looked up from reference TRBV5-1 and TRBJ2-2): KAGVTQTPRYLIKTRGQQVTLSCSPISGHRSVSWYQQTPGQGLQFLFEYFSETQRNKGNFPGRFSGRQFSNSRSEMNVSTLELGDSALYLCASSPPGLAGVNGELFFGEGSRLTVL.

The V call is TRBV6-1, the J call TRBJ1-2, with 9 bases matching TRBD1. V shed 3 bases and J 5 bases; nucleotides not matched to a gene: 4. The CDR3 sequence is 14 residues long. Germline CDR1 reads MNHNS; CDR2 reads SASEGT. The CDR3 region has the DNA TGTGCCAGCAGTGATAACAGGGGGCTTTATGGCTACACCTTC. It encodes CASSDNRGLYGYTF.

The chain combines TRBV2 with TRBJ2-1, with 9 bases lining up with TRBD2. Per the germline V gene, CDR1 is SNHLY and CDR2 is FYNNEI. The CDR3 is made up of 15 amino acids. The V segment lost 6 bases and the J segment 8 bases; nucleotides outside the gene matches: 11. CDR3 sequence (DNA): TGTGCCAGCAGCCCTTTTAGCGGGAGTAGGCATGAGCAGTTCTTC. This sequence encodes CASSPFSGSRHEQFF. The complete variable domain, with remaining parts taken from reference TRBV2 and TRBJ2-1, reads EPEVTQTPSHQVTQMGQEVILRCVPISNHLYFYWYRQILGQKVEFLVSFYNNEISEKSEIFDDQFSVERPDGSNFTLKIRSTKLEDSAMYFCASSPFSGSRHEQFFGPGTRLTVL.

This clone was seen a handful of times. The CDR3 sequence: CASSQETGGLGEQFF. In DNA form, the CDR3 reads TGCGCCAGCAGCCAAGAAACGGGAGGGCTAGGTGAGCAGTTCTTC. The chain employs TRBV4-1 and TRBJ2-1; 8 bases agree with TRBD2. Trimming at V came to 0 bases and at J to 9 bases, leaving 7 bases not matched to a gene. From germline, CDR1 is MGHRA and CDR2 YSYEKL. The CDR3 has 15 residues.

This clone was detected many times. V is TRBV27 and J is TRBJ2-3; the D gene is possibly TRBD2 (6 bases). Between the trimmed V and J ends, which lost 6 bases and 1 base, there was a span of 14 bases. The germline V gene encodes CDR1 MNHEY and CDR2 SMNVEV (reference sequence). This CDR3 is built from 15 residues. The CDR3 coding sequence is TGTGCCAGCAGCCCCCGGCCGGGGGGCACAGATACGCAGTATTTT. Translating it yields CASSPRPGGTDTQYF.

The chain joins TRBV4-1 to TRBJ1-1, with D possibly matching TRBD1 (5 bases). Germline assignment: CDR1 MGHRA and CDR2 YSYEKL. The CDR3 length is 15 residues. The V end was cut by 0 bases, the J end by 6 bases, with 14 bases between. CDR3 amino acids: CASSQEVGTNAEAFF. The CDR3 bases are TGCGCCAGCAGCCAAGAAGTGGGGACTAACGCTGAAGCTTTCTTT.

The chain employs TRBV7-9 and TRBJ2-1; D might be TRBD1 (6 bases). With 5 bases removed from V and 10 bases from J, the gap between germline ends came to 24 bases. The CDR3 extends over 16 amino acids. Germline assignment: CDR1 SEHNR and CDR2 FQNEAQ (reference sequence). The CDR3 reads CASSRFPGDPTAEQFF. DNA for the CDR3: TGTGCCAGCAGCCGGTTTCCAGGGGATCCAACGGCCGAGCAGTTCTTC.

V and J are TRBV28 and TRBJ2-7, with 9 bases fitting TRBD2. With V trimmed by 6 bases and J by 6 bases, 12 bases remained unmatched. CDR3 length: 15 residues. CDR1 is MDHEN and CDR2 is SYDVKM in the germline V gene. The CDR3 reads CASSTAREGGLEQYF. CDR3 in DNA: TGTGCCAGCAGCACCGCGCGGGAGGGCGGTCTCGAGCAGTACTTC.

The CDR3 nucleotides are TGTGCCAGCAGCCGGACAGGGAGTGGCAACTATGGCTACACCTTC. Amino acid sequence: CASSRTGSGNYGYTF. The chain has TRBV11-2 and TRBJ1-2, with TRBD1 matching over 8 bases. The V segment lost 5 bases and the J segment 2 bases; nucleotides outside the gene matches: 7. CDR1 is SGHAT, CDR2 FQNNGV, per germline. The CDR3 loop spans 15 amino acids.

J is TRBJ2-4 and V is TRBV4-3, with a possible D match to TRBD2 (6 bases). V was trimmed by 0 bases and J by 8 bases, leaving 20 bases between them. Germline V gene data show CDR1 as LGHNA and CDR2 as YSLEER. CDR3 length equals 17 residues. The DNA of the CDR3 is TGCGCCAGCAGCCAAGATGGAGCAGGTCTAGCGAGTGACATTCAGTACTTC. Amino acids: CASSQDGAGLASDIQYF.

This chain joins TRBV24-1 and TRBJ2-2; unclear D gene. Germline V gives CDR1 KGHDR, CDR2 SFDVKD. CDR3 length: 13 residues. Trimming stripped 2 bases from V and 4 bases from J, with 4 bases between. Here the CDR3 DNA reads TGTGCCACCAGTGATTCGGGCACCGGGGAGCTGTTTTTT. Its translation: CATSDSGTGELFF.

The chain uses TRBV6-5 and TRBJ2-7; perhaps TRBD2 as D (6 bases). The V end lost 9 bases, the J end lost 4 bases, and 19 bases lay between the germline ends. Germline V CDR1 and CDR2: MNHEY, SVGAGI. This CDR3 region has 14 residues. CDR3 coding DNA: TGTGCCAGTCACAGTGGGGGGAACGGTTACGAGCAGTACTTC. Protein sequence: CASHSGGNGYEQYF.

The chain combines TRBV24-1 with TRBJ2-1; no clear D gene. V lost 12 bases and J 4 bases, leaving 3 bases between the germline ends. Germline V gene data show CDR1 as KGHDR and CDR2 as SFDVKD. The CDR3 is 9 amino acids. The CDR3 DNA sequence: TGTGCCCCATACAATGAGCAGTTCTTC. The encoded protein is CAPYNEQFF.

The rearrangement uses TRBV11-3 and TRBJ2-1; 8 bases agree with TRBD1. The CDR3 contains 14 residues. Germline V gene lookup returns CDR1 SGHNT and CDR2 YENEEA. With V trimmed by 3 bases and J by 8 bases, 6 bases remained unmatched. This CDR3 is CASSFQGAMDEQFF. The CDR3 DNA is TGTGCCAGCAGCTTCCAGGGGGCGATGGATGAGCAGTTCTTC.

CDR3 region: CASSLFSGSLRNEQFF. The CDR3 nucleotides are TGTGCCAGCAGCTTGTTTTCGGGATCCCTACGGAATGAGCAGTTCTTC. The chain links TRBV5-5 to TRBJ2-1, with D possibly being TRBD2 (5 bases). V lost 1 base and J lost 7, with 18 bases in between. CDR3 length: 16 residues. The germline CDR1 and CDR2 sequences are SGHKS and YYEKEE (reference sequence).

The chain carries TRBV10-3 and TRBJ2-4, with 14 bases aligning to TRBD2. The V gene end was trimmed by 5 bases and the J gene end by 2 bases; junction bases not matched to a gene: 2. The CDR3 runs to 16 residues. CDR1 is ENHRY and CDR2 is SYGVKD in the germline V gene. CDR3 protein: CAISRTSGGPKNIQYF. The CDR3 coding sequence is TGTGCCATCAGTCGGACTAGCGGGGGGCCCAAAAACATTCAGTACTTC.

In nucleotides, the CDR3 is TGTGCCAGCAGCCAAGATAGTGCGGGAGCGGAGACCCAGTACTTC. Its translation: CASSQDSAGAETQYF. The V call is TRBV3-1 (or the pseudogene TRBV3-2), the J call TRBJ2-5, with 7 bases fitting TRBD2. The CDR3 covers 15 residues. Germline trimming cut 0 bases from V and 5 bases from J; bases unmatched to any gene: 6. The V gene's germline CDR1 is LGHDT and CDR2 YNNKEL (reference sequence).

CDR3 region: CASRGMTENQPQHF. The CDR3 nucleotides read TGTGCCAGTAGAGGGATGACAGAGAATCAGCCCCAGCATTTT. V gene TRBV19 combines with J gene TRBJ1-5; maybe TRBD1 (5 bases). CDR3 length: 14 residues. V was clipped by 6 bases and J by 4 bases, with 13 bases between them. Germline lookup yields CDR1 LNHDA and CDR2 SQIVND (reference sequence).

This clone came up a few times. The J gene is TRBJ2-7, the V gene TRBV9, with TRBD2 matching over 12 bases. This CDR3 region has 17 residues. Looked up from germline, CDR1 is SGDLS and CDR2 is YYNGEE. Trimming removed 4 bases from V and 4 bases from J; junction bases left unmatched: 12. The CDR3, as DNA: TGTGCCAGCAGCCCGAGGCCCGGGACTAGCGGGTCATACGAGCAGTACTTC. This encodes CASSPRPGTSGSYEQYF.